The clone carrying this T cell receptor beta chain was recorded once. Its antigen remains unknown. Additional DNA sequences in this sample encode the identical CDR3. The sample comes from a study of OX40 agonist ivuxolimab in advanced cancers. The overall study: Previous treatment with anti-PD-1, anti-PD-L1 or anti-CTLA-4 therapy was allowed; 35% to 50% had received some.

This CDR3 spans 13 amino acids. Trimming removed 1 base at V and 7 bases at J, with 8 bases between. Looked up from germline, CDR1 is SGHDN and CDR2 is FVKESK. Using immunoSEQ multiplex PCR, the repertoire was profiled, and TCRdb retains in-frame clones only, with some absent. The sample has tens of thousands of clones, approximately 80% seen once. Study results and limitations: Individuals who were partial responders at 0.1-3.0 mg/kg had clonal expansion that ranked among the lowest.

Autoimmune disease history or systemic immunosuppression excluded patients. Drawing of blood for sampling happened at baseline, at cycle 4 day 1, and at cycle 7 day 1. The rearrangement links TRBV14 to TRBJ1-5; no firm D call. The clonotype originates from an adult with an advanced solid tumor such as melanoma, head and neck, liver or kidney cancer. The sample in question was CD4+ or CD8+ T cells sorted from blood, obtained in a trial of the OX40 agonist ivuxolimab. CDR3: CASSQGEGQPQHF. The DNA for the CDR3 is TGTGCCAGCAGCCAAGGAGAGGGCCAGCCCCAGCATTTT.